This T cell receptor (beta chain) was recovered during a study of shared clonotypes between healthy human individuals. Remarks on this clone: As yet, its antigen is unknown.

Study-wide results and caveats: Enrolling few donors narrowed the genetic and exposure-history diversity that was represented. Some naive CD4 clonotypes, around 4.7%, turned up in common across a handful of donors.

The V gene lost 0 bases and the J gene lost 3 bases, with 12 bases spanning the gap. CDR3 size: 16 residues. Germline CDR1 and CDR2: MGHRA and YSYEKL. The method was immunoSEQ multiplex PCR; TCRdb's version includes in-frame clones alone and lacks a portion of them. The data contain hundreds of thousands of clones, more than 70% of them singletons. Each sample came from a Caucasian adult donor living in Nashville, Tennessee. The V and J genes are TRBV4-1 and TRBJ2-4; TRBD1 might be the D (5 bases). This receptor was taken from a woman aged 25 to 39 in good health. Specimen: memory CD4+ T cells sorted from blood. Subset noted: CD45RA-negative fraction. The CDR3 DNA is TGCGCCAGCAGCCAAGACAGGGTCTGGGACAAAAACATTCAGTACTTC. As protein: CASSQDRVWDKNIQYF.